What follows describes a single T cell receptor beta chain. The CDR3 has 16 residues. The germline V gene encodes CDR1 SNHLY and CDR2 FYNNEI. V lost 3 bases and J 2 bases, leaving 16 bases between the germline ends. This specimen belongs to a study of control samples from healthy donors and cancer patients. This table comes from immunoSEQ multiplex PCR, and its TCRdb copy is limited to in-frame clones, with some not included. The sample holds about 51,000 clones, under 90% seen once. The J gene is TRBJ1-1, the V gene TRBV2, with D possibly matching TRBD1 (5 bases). The material sequenced was blood. This TCR was sampled from an older man in good health. CDR3 loop: CASSDPGGAGNTEAFF. In DNA, the CDR3 is TGTGCCAGCAGTGACCCCGGTGGGGCGGGAAACACTGAAGCTTTCTTT.